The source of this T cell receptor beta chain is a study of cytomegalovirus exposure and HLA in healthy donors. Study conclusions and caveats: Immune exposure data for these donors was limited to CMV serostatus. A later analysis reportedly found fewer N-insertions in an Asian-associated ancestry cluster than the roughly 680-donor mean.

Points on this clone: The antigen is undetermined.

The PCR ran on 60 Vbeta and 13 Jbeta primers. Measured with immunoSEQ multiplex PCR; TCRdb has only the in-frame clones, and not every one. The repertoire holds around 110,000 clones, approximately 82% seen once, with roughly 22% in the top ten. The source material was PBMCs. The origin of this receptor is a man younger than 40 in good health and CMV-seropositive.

CDR3 region: CASRRTGGSDSPLHF. The CDR3, as DNA: TGCGCCAGCCGTCGAACCGGCGGGTCGGATTCACCCCTCCACTTT. V and J are TRBV10-2 and TRBJ1-6; D gene uncertain. The CDR3 length is 15 residues. V lost 8 bases to trimming and J lost 8 bases, with 19 bases between them. Germline V gives CDR1 WSHSY, CDR2 SAAADI.